This entry describes one T cell receptor (beta chain). Its target is unknown. The CDR3 length is 13 residues. The germline gives CDR1 SGHTA, CDR2 FQGNSA. V lost 0 bases and J lost 3, with 6 bases in between. The data were produced by immunoSEQ multiplex PCR, yet TCRdb's version contains in-frame clones alone and is incomplete. The sample shows about 19,000 clones, approximately 85% of them seen only once. The data originate from a study of radiotherapy plus CTLA-4 blockade in lung cancer. Overall study findings and caveats: Among blood TCR repertoires after radiotherapy plus ipilimumab, tumor-derived clones expanded.

The input for sequencing was peripheral blood, taken from a patient treated with radiotherapy plus ipilimumab. The V gene is TRBV7-2, the J gene TRBJ2-7; a possible D gene is TRBD1 (5 bases). This sequence was found in a human donor with non-small cell lung cancer whose response to radiotherapy plus ipilimumab could not be evaluated. Here the CDR3 DNA reads TGTGCCAGCAGCTTAGCCACAGGCTACGAGCAGTACTTC. It translates to CASSLATGYEQYF.